These 27 T cell receptor beta chains share one sample of origin, sequenced in a study of graft-versus-host responses after intestinal transplantation. The culture paired some 200,000 irradiated violet-dye-labeled stimulators with some 200,000 CFSE-labeled responders. Using immunoSEQ multiplex PCR, the repertoire was profiled, and TCRdb retains in-frame clones only, with some absent. This table has around 21,000 clones, roughly 44% appearing once. This specimen consisted of alloreactive CD8+ T cells from a mixed lymphocyte reaction culture, obtained before transplantation. Subset in this sample: CFSE-low proliferating T cells sorted from approximately 6-day pre-transplant mixed lymphocyte reaction (GvH or HvG direction). These receptors were taken from a human patient who was an organ donor for intestinal transplantation.

This clone was detected only a few times. The rearrangement links TRBV6-5 to TRBJ2-1; D not resolved. Between the trimmed V and J ends, which lost 3 bases and 5 bases, there was a span of 8 bases. This CDR3 region has 13 residues. CDR1 is MNHEY, CDR2 SVGAGI, per germline. The CDR3 loop is CASSYSAHNEQFF. In nucleotides, the CDR3 is TGTGCCAGCAGTTATTCGGCCCACAATGAGCAGTTCTTC.

This sequence joins TRBV6-5 and TRBJ2-1, with D tentatively TRBD1 (7 bases). Germline loops: CDR1 MNHEY, CDR2 SVGAGI. The CDR3 sequence is 13 residues long. Deletions cut 7 bases from V and 9 bases from J, with 16 bases between. CDR3 protein: CASMIRGEGEQFF. CDR3 DNA sequence: TGTGCCAGCATGATCAGGGGGGAAGGTGAGCAGTTCTTC.

This rearrangement joins TRBV4-3 to TRBJ2-7, with D perhaps TRBD1 (6 bases). The V end lost 6 bases, the J end lost 3 bases, and 12 bases lay between the germline ends. Germline CDR1 LGHNA, CDR2 YSLEER. CDR3 length: 13 residues. CDR3 loop: CASSLGQLYEQYF. DNA for the CDR3: TGCGCCAGCAGTCTTGGACAGCTCTACGAGCAGTACTTC.

This clone occurred once. The chain combines TRBV19 with TRBJ1-5; D is uncertain. CDR1 is LNHDA, CDR2 SQIVND, per germline (reference sequence). Trimming left V 1 base short and J 7 bases short, with 11 bases between. CDR3 size: 14 residues. This chain's CDR3 is CASSIVSGGQPQHF. The CDR3 DNA reads TGTGCCAGTAGTATAGTTTCGGGAGGCCAGCCCCAGCATTTT.

This clone was seen a handful of times. The V and J genes are TRBV5-4 and TRBJ1-2; no clear D. V gave up 2 bases and J gave up 4 bases, with 9 bases separating them. The germline V gene has CDR1 SGHNT and CDR2 YYREEE (reference sequence). This CDR3 has 13 residues. The CDR3 DNA follows: TGTGCCAGCAGCTTAGCGCCAGGCTATGGCTACACCTTC. Residues: CASSLAPGYGYTF.

The rearrangement uses TRBV6-6 and TRBJ2-1; D not certain. V lost 2 bases to trimming and J lost 7 bases, with 9 bases between them. The germline CDR1 and CDR2 sequences are MNHNY and SVGAGI (reference sequence). This CDR3 has 13 residues. The CDR3 sequence is CASSYGMRNEQFF. The CDR3 DNA is TGTGCCAGCAGTTACGGAATGCGAAATGAGCAGTTCTTC.

This chain connects TRBV6-1 to TRBJ1-5, with D uncertain. The V end was cut by 6 bases, the J end by 3 bases, with 15 bases between. Germline V lookup: CDR1 MNHNS, CDR2 SASEGT. This CDR3 has 15 amino acids. The chain's CDR3 is CASRTAGDSNQPQHF. DNA for the CDR3: TGTGCCAGCAGGACGGCAGGTGACTCCAATCAGCCCCAGCATTTT.

The chain joins TRBV10-3 to TRBJ2-2, with D possibly being TRBD2 (6 bases). From germline, CDR1 is ENHRY and CDR2 SYGVKD. V was pared by 6 bases and J by 2 bases, with 19 bases between. This CDR3 has 17 residues. CDR3 protein: CAIRGFEDGGNTGELFF. CDR3 sequence (DNA): TGTGCCATCAGGGGGTTCGAAGACGGGGGAAACACCGGGGAGCTGTTTTTT.

This chain uses TRBV28 with TRBJ2-7, with no clear D. V dropped 6 bases and J dropped 3 bases, with 12 bases sitting between them. The length of the CDR3 is 13 residues. Germline CDR1 is MDHEN and CDR2 is SYDVKM. The CDR3 DNA reads as TGTGCCAGCAGCCACCAGACACTCTACGAGCAGTACTTC. Translated: CASSHQTLYEQYF.

The V call is TRBV29-1, the J call TRBJ2-1; 13 nucleotides agree with TRBD2. J gave up 4 bases and V 3 bases, and 3 bases lay outside the gene matches. This CDR3 is 15 amino acids long. Germline CDR1 reads SQVTM; CDR2 reads ANQGSEA. CDR3 in amino acids: CSVEGLAGSYNEQFF. CDR3 in DNA: TGCAGCGTTGAGGGACTAGCGGGGTCGTACAATGAGCAGTTCTTC.

The chain combines TRBV29-1 with TRBJ2-2, with TRBD2 identical over 12 bases. The CDR3 is 14 residues long. After removal of 8 bases from V and 5 bases from J, the junction contained 6 bases not matched to a gene. CDR1 and CDR2 (germline): SQVTM, ANQGSEA. In DNA, the CDR3 is TGCAGCATTAGACTAGCGGGAGCGACCGGGGAGCTGTTTTTT. As protein: CSIRLAGATGELFF.

This chain connects TRBV27 to TRBJ2-7; 9 bases align to TRBD2. Germline trimming cut 5 bases from V and 3 bases from J; bases unmatched to any gene: 2. CDR1 is MNHEY, CDR2 SMNVEV, per germline (reference sequence). CDR3 length equals 13 residues. The CDR3 nucleotides are TGTGCCAGCAGTACGACTAGCGGCTACGAGCAGTACTTC. Translating gives CASSTTSGYEQYF.

The chain recombines TRBV30 with TRBJ2-7; D possibly corresponds to TRBD1 (6 bases). The CDR3 is 13 amino acids. Germline V lookup: CDR1 GTSNPN, CDR2 SVGIG (reference sequence). V lost 0 bases and J 6 bases, leaving 12 bases between the germline ends. Here the CDR3 DNA reads TGTGCCTGGAGTGTATTCACAGGGACCGAGCAGTACTTC. It translates to CAWSVFTGTEQYF.

In its sample, this clone was seen once. The rearrangement links TRBV12-5 to TRBJ2-3; 10 bases match TRBD2. Germline V lookup: CDR1 LGHNT, CDR2 FRNRAP. The CDR3 totals 15 residues. Germline trimming cut 6 bases from V and 4 bases from J; bases unmatched to any gene: 7. As DNA, the CDR3 is TGTGCTAGTGGGTTTCAGCGGGAGGGTCCAGATACGCAGTATTTT. Amino acids: CASGFQREGPDTQYF. The whole variable domain, filled in from reference TRBV12-5 and TRBJ2-3, reads DARVTQTPRHKVTEMGQEVTMRCQPILGHNTVFWYRQTMMQGLELLAYFRNRAPLDDSGMPKDRFSAEMPDATLATLKIQPSEPRDSAVYFCASGFQREGPDTQYFGPGTRLTVL.

V gene TRBV20-1 combines with J gene TRBJ2-3; no reliable D call. Germline V gene sequence: CDR1 DFQATT, CDR2 SNEGSKA (reference sequence). Trimming shortened V by 4 bases and J by 5 bases, and 4 bases separated the two germline ends. The CDR3 is made up of 10 amino acids. This CDR3 reads CSAIQDTQYF. The CDR3 DNA reads as TGCAGTGCTATACAAGATACGCAGTATTTT.

This clone was picked up a small number of times. The chain combines TRBV5-8 with TRBJ2-3; D uncertain. This CDR3 has 12 amino acids. V dropped 3 bases and J dropped 14 bases, with 16 bases sitting between them. CDR1 and CDR2 (germline): SGHTS, YDEGEE. CDR3 in DNA: TGTGCCAGCAGCTATTTCCCAGGTTCCTCGTATTTT. The encoded protein is CASSYFPGSSYF.

The chain recombines TRBV6-1 with TRBJ2-3; D uncertain. The CDR3 is made up of 14 amino acids. The ends were cut back, 5 bases at V and 1 base at J, with 10 bases in the middle. Germline CDR1 reads MNHNS; CDR2 reads SASEGT. The CDR3 spells CASSSYLGTDTQYF. CDR3 nucleotides: TGTGCCAGCAGTTCCTACTTGGGCACAGATACGCAGTATTTT.

This clone was recorded a few times. The chain carries TRBV7-2 and TRBJ1-1; TRBD1 is a possible D gene (6 bases). From germline, CDR1 is SGHTA and CDR2 FQGNSA. V lost 5 bases and J lost 1, with 11 bases in between. CDR3 length equals 14 residues. The CDR3 is CASSPGGANTEAFF. DNA for the CDR3: TGTGCCAGCAGCCCGGGGGGGGCGAACACTGAAGCTTTCTTT.

This clone was detected once. The V gene is TRBV10-3, the J gene TRBJ2-6; D call uncertain. Trimming removed 3 bases at V and 0 bases at J, with 21 bases between. This CDR3 has 20 residues. Germline values: CDR1 ENHRY, CDR2 SYGVKD. CDR3 DNA sequence: TGTGCCATCAGTGATTCGTACCACCGAGACTGGTCCTCTGGGGCCAACGTCCTGACTTTC. It translates to CAISDSYHRDWSSGANVLTF.

V gene TRBV27 combines with J gene TRBJ2-2; D is unclear. Germline CDR1 is MNHEY and CDR2 is SMNVEV (reference sequence). The CDR3 length is 13 residues. V lost 5 bases to trimming and J lost 7 bases, with 11 bases between them. The CDR3 DNA sequence: TGTGCCAGCAGTAACCTAGTGGGCGGGGAGCTGTTTTTT. This gives the protein CASSNLVGGELFF.

This chain connects TRBV4-1 to TRBJ1-2; 7 bases are shared with TRBD1. Germline assignment: CDR1 MGHRA and CDR2 YSYEKL. The CDR3 is 11 residues long. V lost 4 bases and J lost 7; bases outside the gene matches: 0. The CDR3 coding sequence is TGCGCCAGCAGCCGACAGGGTGGCTACACCTTC. Its translation: CASSRQGGYTF.

The chain links TRBV13 to TRBJ1-1; D call uncertain. This CDR3 has 13 residues. Germline CDR1 is PRHDT and CDR2 is FYEKMQ (reference sequence). V was trimmed by 0 bases and J by 0 bases, leaving 2 bases between them. The CDR3, as DNA: TGTGCCAGCAGCTTAGGACTGAACACTGAAGCTTTCTTT. Residues: CASSLGLNTEAFF.

The J gene is TRBJ2-1, the V gene TRBV27, with TRBD2 as a possible D gene (6 bases). Germline-derived CDR1 and CDR2 are MNHEY and SMNVEV (reference sequence). V lost 0 bases, J lost 5 bases, and 11 bases lay in between. This CDR3 region has 15 residues. The DNA of the CDR3 is TGTGCCAGCAGTTTATCGGGAGGTTCCCACAATGAGCAGTTCTTC. This encodes CASSLSGGSHNEQFF.

The chain joins TRBV4-1 to TRBJ1-1; 9 nucleotides line up with TRBD1. Germline CDR1 is MGHRA and CDR2 is YSYEKL. The J segment lost 5 bases and the V segment lost 3 bases, leaving 7 bases of the junction unmatched. The CDR3 length is 15 residues. CDR3 sequence: CASSHQQGAWTEAFF. CDR3 sequence (DNA): TGCGCCAGCAGCCATCAACAGGGGGCTTGGACTGAAGCTTTCTTT.

The CDR3 DNA sequence: TGCGCCAGCAGTGAGCGGAGGTGGGCTACGATAGATGAGCAGTTCTTC. Amino acid sequence: CASSERRWATIDEQFF. J is TRBJ2-1 and V is TRBV10-2, with D tentatively TRBD2 (5 bases). V lost 2 bases to trimming and J lost 8 bases, with 19 bases between them. Per germline, CDR1 WSHSY and CDR2 SAAADI. The CDR3 runs 16 residues.

This clone was recorded a few times. The chain carries TRBV4-2 and TRBJ2-7; D unresolved. The CDR3 loop spans 13 amino acids. V dropped 3 bases and J dropped 8 bases, with 14 bases sitting between them. Germline values: CDR1 LGHNA, CDR2 YNFKEQ. Here the CDR3 reads CASSQSQGRKQYF. The CDR3 DNA is TGTGCCAGCAGCCAGAGCCAAGGACGGAAGCAGTACTTC.

This clone is medium-sized. This chain joins TRBV18 and TRBJ2-7, with TRBD1 identical over 7 bases. V shed 0 bases and J 1 base; nucleotides not matched to a gene: 3. The CDR3 length is 15 residues. Per the germline V gene, CDR1 is KGHSH and CDR2 is LQKENI. This CDR3 is CASSPPDRPSYEQYF. The DNA of the CDR3 is TGTGCCAGCTCACCACCGGACAGGCCGTCCTACGAGCAGTACTTC.